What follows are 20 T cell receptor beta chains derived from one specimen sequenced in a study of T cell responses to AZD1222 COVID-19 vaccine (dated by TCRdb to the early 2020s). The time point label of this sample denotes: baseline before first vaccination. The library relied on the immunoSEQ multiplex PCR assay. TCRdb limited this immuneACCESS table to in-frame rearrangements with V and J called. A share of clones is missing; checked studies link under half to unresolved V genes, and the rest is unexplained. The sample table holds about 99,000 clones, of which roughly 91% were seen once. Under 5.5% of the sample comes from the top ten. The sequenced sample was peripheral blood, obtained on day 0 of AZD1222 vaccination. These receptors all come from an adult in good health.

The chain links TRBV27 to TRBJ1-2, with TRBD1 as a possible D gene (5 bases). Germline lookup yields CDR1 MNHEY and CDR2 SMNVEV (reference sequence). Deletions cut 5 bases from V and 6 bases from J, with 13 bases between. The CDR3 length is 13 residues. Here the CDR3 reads CASSPRQSHGYTF. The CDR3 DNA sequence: TGTGCCAGCAGTCCCAGACAGAGTCATGGCTACACCTTC.

The DNA of the CDR3 is TGTGCCAGCAGCCTCGGGGGGGCCTACACCGGGGAGCTGTTTTTT. Protein sequence: CASSLGGAYTGELFF. The chain employs TRBV27 and TRBJ2-2, with 8 bases fitting TRBD2. Germline V CDR1 and CDR2: MNHEY, SMNVEV (reference sequence). The CDR3 totals 15 residues. V dropped 6 bases and J dropped 3; count of bases not matched to a gene: 6.

The CDR3 DNA reads as TGTGCCACCAGTTTGTCCGGGACGGGGAACACCGGGGAGCTGTTTTTT. It translates to CATSLSGTGNTGELFF. V and J are TRBV24-1 and TRBJ2-2; D is perhaps TRBD1 or TRBD2 (5 bases each). Trimming took 6 bases from V and 1 from J, leaving 14 bases between them. Germline V gives CDR1 KGHDR, CDR2 SFDVKD. This CDR3 is 16 amino acids long.

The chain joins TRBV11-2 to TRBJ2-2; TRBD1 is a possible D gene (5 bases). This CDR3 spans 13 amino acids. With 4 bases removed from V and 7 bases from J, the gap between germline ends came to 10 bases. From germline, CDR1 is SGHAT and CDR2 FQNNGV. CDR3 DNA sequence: TGTGCCAGCAGCTCAGGGTTGGACGGGGAGCTGTTTTTT. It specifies CASSSGLDGELFF.

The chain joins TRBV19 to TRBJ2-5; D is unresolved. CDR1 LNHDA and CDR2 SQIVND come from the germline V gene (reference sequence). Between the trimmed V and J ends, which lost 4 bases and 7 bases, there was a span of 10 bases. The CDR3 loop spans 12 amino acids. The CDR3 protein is CASSTAGSTQYF. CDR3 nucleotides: TGTGCCAGTAGTACCGCCGGGTCGACCCAGTACTTC.

CDR3 nucleotide sequence: TGTGCCAGCAGCCCGGGGCGGGGGCAAACCTACAATGAGCAGTTCTTC. Protein: CASSPGRGQTYNEQFF. The gene calls are TRBV7-2 and TRBJ2-1; perhaps TRBD2 as D (7 bases). V was cut by 5 bases and J by 2 bases, with 16 bases left in between. Germline CDR1 is SGHTA and CDR2 is FQGNSA. The CDR3 runs to 16 residues.

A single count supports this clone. DNA of the CDR3: TGTGCCAGCAGCCCACCAGGGTCCGCAGATACGCAGTATTTT. Its protein product is CASSPPGSADTQYF. This chain links TRBV11-3 with TRBJ2-3; D is possibly TRBD1 (5 bases). This CDR3 is 14 amino acids long. Trimming took 5 bases from V and 4 from J, leaving 13 bases between them. Germline assignment: CDR1 SGHNT and CDR2 YENEEA.

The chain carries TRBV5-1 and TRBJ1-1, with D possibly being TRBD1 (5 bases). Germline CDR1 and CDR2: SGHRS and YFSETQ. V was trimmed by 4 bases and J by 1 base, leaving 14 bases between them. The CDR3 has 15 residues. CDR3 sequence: CASSPLAGGNTEAFF. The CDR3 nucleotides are TGCGCCAGCAGCCCGCTAGCGGGGGGGAACACTGAAGCTTTCTTT.

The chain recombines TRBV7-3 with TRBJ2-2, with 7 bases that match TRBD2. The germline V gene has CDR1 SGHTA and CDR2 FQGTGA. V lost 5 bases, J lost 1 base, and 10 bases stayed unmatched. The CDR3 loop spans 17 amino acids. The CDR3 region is CASSPRGGGGNTGELFF. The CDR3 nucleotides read TGTGCCAGCAGCCCCCGGGGTGGCGGGGGGAACACCGGGGAGCTGTTTTTT.

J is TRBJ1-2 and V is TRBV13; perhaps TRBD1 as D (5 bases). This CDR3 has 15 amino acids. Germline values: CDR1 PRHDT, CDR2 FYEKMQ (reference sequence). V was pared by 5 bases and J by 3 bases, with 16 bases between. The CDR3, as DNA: TGTGCCAGCAGCCGATGGACAAACCAAGACTATGGCTACACCTTC. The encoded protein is CASSRWTNQDYGYTF. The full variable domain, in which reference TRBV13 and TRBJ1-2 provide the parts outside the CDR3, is AAGVIQSPRHLIKEKRETATLKCYPIPRHDTVYWYQQGPGQDPQFLISFYEKMQSDKGSIPDRFSAQQFSDYHSELNMSSLELGDSALYFCASSRWTNQDYGYTFGSGTRLTVV.

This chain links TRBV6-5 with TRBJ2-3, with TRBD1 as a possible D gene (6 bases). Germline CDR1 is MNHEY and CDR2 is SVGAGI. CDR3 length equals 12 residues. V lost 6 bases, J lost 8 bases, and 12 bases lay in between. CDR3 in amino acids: CASRTGLSTQYF. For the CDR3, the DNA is TGTGCCAGCAGGACAGGTCTTAGTACGCAGTATTTT.

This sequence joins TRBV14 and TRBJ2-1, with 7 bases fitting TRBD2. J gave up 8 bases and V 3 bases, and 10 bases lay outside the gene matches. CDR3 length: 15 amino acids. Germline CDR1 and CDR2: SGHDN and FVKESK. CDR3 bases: TGTGCCAGCAGCCACCTTTGGACTAGTAGTCATGAGCAGTTCTTC. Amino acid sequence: CASSHLWTSSHEQFF.

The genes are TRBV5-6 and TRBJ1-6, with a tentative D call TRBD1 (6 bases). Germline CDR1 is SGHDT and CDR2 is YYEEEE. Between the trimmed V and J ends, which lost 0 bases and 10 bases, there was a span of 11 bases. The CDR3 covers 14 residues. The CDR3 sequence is CASSLVSGGSPLHF. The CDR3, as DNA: TGTGCCAGCAGCTTGGTGTCGGGGGGCTCACCCCTCCACTTT.

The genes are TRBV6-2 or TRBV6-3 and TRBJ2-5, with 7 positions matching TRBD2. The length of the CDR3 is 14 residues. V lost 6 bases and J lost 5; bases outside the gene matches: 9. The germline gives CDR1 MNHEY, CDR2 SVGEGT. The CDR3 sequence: CASSPGGSVETQYF. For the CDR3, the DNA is TGTGCCAGCAGCCCGGGGGGTTCGGTGGAGACCCAGTACTTC.

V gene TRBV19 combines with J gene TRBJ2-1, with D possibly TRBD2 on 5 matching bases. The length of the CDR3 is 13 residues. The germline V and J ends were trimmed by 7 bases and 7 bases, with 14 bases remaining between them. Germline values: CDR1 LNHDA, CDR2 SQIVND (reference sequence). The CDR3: CASIEEVQNEQFF. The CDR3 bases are TGTGCCAGTATCGAGGAGGTACAGAATGAGCAGTTCTTC.

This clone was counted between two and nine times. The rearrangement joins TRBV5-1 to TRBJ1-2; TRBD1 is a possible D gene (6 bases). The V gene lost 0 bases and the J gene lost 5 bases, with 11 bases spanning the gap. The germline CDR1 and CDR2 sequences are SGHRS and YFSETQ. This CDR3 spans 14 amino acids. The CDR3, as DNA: TGCGCCAGCAGCTTGGGTGGGGGCGAATATGGCTACACCTTC. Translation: CASSLGGGEYGYTF.

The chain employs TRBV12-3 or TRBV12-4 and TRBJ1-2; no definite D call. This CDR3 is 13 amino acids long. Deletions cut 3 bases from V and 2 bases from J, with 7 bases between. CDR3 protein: CASSFGQNYGYTF. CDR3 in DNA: TGTGCCAGCAGTTTTGGGCAGAACTATGGCTACACCTTC.

CDR3 amino acids: CASSLSLQGSQGKTYEQYF. In DNA, the CDR3 is TGTGCCAGCAGCTTATCCCTACAGGGGTCCCAGGGGAAGACCTACGAGCAGTACTTC. The chain employs TRBV7-9 and TRBJ2-7, with TRBD1 matching over 7 bases. This CDR3 is 19 amino acids long. With 2 bases clipped from V and 2 bases from J, the junction kept 18 bases outside the gene matches. Germline loops: CDR1 SEHNR, CDR2 FQNEAQ (reference sequence). The whole variable domain, filled in from reference TRBV7-9 and TRBJ2-7, reads DTGVSQNPRHKITKRGQNVTFRCDPISEHNRLYWYRQTLGQGPEFLTYFQNEAQLEKSRLLSDRFSAERPKGSFSTLEIQRTEQGDSAMYLCASSLSLQGSQGKTYEQYFGPGTRLTVT.

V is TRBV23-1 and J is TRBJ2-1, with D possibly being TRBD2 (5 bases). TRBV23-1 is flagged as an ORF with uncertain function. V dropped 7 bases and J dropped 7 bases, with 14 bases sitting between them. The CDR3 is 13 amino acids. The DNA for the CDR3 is TGCGCCAGCACGAGGACTCGGTGGAATGAGCAGTTCTTC. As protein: CASTRTRWNEQFF.

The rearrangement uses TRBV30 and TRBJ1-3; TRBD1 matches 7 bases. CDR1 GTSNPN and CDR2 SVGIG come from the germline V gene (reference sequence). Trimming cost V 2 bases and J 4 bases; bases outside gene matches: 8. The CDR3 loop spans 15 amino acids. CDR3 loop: CAWSPTGTAGNTIYF. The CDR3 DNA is TGTGCCTGGAGTCCAACGGGGACAGCCGGAAACACCATATATTTT.